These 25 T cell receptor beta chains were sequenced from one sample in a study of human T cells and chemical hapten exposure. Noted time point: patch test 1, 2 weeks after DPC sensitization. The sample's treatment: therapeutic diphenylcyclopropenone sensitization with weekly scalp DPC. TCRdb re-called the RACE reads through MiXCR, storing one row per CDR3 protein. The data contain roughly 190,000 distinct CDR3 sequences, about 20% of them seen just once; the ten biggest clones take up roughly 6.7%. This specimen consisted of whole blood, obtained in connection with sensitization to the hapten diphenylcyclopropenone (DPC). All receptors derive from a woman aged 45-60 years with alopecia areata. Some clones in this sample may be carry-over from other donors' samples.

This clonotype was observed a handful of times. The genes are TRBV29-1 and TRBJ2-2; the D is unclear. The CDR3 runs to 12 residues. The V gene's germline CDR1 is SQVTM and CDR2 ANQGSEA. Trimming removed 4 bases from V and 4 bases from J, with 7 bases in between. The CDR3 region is CSVVWSTGELFF. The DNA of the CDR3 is TGCAGCGTTGTTTGGAGCACCGGGGAGCTGTTTTTT.

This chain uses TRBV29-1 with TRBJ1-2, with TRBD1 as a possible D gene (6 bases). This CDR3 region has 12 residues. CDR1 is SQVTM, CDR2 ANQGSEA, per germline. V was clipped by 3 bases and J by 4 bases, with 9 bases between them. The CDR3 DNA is TGCAGCGTTGAGCTGGGGGCCTATGGCTACACCTTC. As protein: CSVELGAYGYTF.

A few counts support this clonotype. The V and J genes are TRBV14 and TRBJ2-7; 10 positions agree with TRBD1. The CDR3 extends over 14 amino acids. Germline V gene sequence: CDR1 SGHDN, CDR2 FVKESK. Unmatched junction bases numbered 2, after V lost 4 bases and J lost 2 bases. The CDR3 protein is CASSRGTGAYEQYF. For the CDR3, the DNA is TGTGCCAGCAGCCGCGGGACAGGGGCCTACGAGCAGTACTTC.

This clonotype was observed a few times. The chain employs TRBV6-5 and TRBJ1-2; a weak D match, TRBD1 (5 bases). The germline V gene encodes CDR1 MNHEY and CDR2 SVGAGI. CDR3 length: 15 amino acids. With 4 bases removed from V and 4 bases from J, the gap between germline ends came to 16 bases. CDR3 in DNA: TGTGCCAGCAGTTTACTGGGGGATATGGGCTATGGCTACACCTTC. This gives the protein CASSLLGDMGYGYTF.

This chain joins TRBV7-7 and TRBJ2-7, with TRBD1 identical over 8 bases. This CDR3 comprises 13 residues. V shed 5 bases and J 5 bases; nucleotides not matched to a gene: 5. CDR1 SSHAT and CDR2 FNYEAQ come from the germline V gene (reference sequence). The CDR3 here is CASSPDRDHEQYF. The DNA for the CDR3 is TGTGCCAGCAGCCCGGACAGGGATCACGAGCAGTACTTC.

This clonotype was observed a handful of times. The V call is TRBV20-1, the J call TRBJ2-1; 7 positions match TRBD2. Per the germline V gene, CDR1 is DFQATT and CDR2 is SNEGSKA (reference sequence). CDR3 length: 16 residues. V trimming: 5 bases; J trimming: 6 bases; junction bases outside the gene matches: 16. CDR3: CSAPRQSGIRLNEQFF. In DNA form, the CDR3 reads TGCAGTGCTCCTAGACAAAGCGGGATCCGTCTCAATGAGCAGTTCTTC.

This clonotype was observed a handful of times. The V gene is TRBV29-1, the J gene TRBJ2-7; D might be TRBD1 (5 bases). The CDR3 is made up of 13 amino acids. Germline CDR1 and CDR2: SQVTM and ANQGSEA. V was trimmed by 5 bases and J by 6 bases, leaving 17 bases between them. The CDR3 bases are TGCAGCGTTCAGGGATTTACCCGACCCGAGCAGTACTTC. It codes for CSVQGFTRPEQYF.

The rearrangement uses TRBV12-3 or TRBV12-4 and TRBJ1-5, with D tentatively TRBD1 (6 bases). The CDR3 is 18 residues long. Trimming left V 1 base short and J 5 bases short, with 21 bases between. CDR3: CASSLGSGAPSLYQPQHF. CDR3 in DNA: TGTGCCAGCAGTTTAGGGTCGGGGGCGCCTTCCCTCTATCAGCCCCAGCATTTT.

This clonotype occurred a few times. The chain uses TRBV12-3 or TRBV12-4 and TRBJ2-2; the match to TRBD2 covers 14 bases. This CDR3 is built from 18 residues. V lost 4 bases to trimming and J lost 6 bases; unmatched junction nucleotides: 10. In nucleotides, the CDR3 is TGTGCCAGCAGTTCCGAGCTGGGACTAGCGGGAGTACCCGGGGAGCTGTTTTTT. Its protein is CASSSELGLAGVPGELFF.

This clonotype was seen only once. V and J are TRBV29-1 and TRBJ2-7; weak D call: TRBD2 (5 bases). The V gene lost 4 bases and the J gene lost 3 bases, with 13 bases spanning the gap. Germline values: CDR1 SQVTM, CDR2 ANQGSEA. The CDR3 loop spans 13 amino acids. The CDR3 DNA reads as TGCAGCGTTGTTGGCGGGTGGAACTACGAGCAGTACTTC. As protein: CSVVGGWNYEQYF.

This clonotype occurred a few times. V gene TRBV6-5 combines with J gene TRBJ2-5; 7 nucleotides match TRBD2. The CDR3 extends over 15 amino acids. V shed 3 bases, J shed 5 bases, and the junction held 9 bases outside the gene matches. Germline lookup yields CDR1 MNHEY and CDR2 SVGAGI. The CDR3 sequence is CASSYLGVGGETQYF. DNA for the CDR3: TGTGCCAGCAGTTATCTAGGGGTCGGGGGGGAGACCCAGTACTTC.

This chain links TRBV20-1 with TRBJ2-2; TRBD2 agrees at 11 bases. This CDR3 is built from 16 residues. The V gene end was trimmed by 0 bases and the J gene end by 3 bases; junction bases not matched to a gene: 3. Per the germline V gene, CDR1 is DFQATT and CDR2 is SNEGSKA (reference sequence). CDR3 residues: CSARDGTSGDTGELFF. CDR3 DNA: TGCAGTGCTAGAGATGGGACTAGCGGAGACACCGGGGAGCTGTTTTTT.

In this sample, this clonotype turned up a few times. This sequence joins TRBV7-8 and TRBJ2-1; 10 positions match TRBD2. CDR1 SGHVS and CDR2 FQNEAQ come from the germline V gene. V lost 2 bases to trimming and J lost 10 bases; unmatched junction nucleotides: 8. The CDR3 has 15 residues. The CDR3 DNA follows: TGTGCCAGCAGCTTAATCCTAGCGGGAGAGGTAGAGCAGTTCTTC. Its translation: CASSLILAGEVEQFF.

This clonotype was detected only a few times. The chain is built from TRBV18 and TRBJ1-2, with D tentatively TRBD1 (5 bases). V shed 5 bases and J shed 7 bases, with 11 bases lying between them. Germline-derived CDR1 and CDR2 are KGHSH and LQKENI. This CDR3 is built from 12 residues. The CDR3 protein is CASSKGSGGYTF. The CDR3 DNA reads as TGTGCCAGCTCAAAGGGGTCGGGTGGCTACACCTTC.

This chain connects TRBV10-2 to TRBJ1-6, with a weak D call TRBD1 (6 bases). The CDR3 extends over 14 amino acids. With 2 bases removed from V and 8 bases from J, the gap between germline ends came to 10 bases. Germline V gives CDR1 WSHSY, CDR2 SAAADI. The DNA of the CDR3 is TGCGCCAGCAGTGAGCTTTCAGGGGATTCACCCCTCCACTTT. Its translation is CASSELSGDSPLHF.

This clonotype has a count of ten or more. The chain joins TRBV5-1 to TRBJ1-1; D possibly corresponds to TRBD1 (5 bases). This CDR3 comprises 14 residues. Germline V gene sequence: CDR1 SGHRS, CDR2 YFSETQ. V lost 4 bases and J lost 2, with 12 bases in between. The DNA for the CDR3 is TGCGCCAGCAGCGGGGGGACGGCTAACACTGAAGCTTTCTTT. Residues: CASSGGTANTEAFF.

The CDR3 loop reads CRGLAGDNEQFF. In DNA, the CDR3 is TGCAGGGGACTAGCGGGAGACAATGAGCAGTTCTTC. This rearrangement joins TRBV20-1 to TRBJ2-1; 14 bases match TRBD2. Germline V CDR1 and CDR2: DFQATT, SNEGSKA (reference sequence). The CDR3 spans 12 residues.

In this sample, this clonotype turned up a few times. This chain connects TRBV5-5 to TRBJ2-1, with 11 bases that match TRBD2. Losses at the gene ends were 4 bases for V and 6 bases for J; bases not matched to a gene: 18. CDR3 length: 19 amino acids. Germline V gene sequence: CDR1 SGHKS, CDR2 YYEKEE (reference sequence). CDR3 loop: CASSHLDNLSGRAGNEQFF. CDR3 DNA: TGTGCCAGCAGCCACTTGGACAACCTTAGCGGGAGGGCCGGCAATGAGCAGTTCTTC.

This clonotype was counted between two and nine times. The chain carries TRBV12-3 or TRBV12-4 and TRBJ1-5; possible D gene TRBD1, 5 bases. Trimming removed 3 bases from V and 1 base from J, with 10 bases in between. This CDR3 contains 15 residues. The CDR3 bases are TGTGCCAGCAGTTTGGGAGGGGAAAGCAATCAGCCCCAGCATTTT. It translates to CASSLGGESNQPQHF.

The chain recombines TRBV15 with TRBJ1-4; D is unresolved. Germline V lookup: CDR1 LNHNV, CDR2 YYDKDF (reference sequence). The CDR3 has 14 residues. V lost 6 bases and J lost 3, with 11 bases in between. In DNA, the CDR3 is TGTGCCACCAGGAAAGGGAGAGCTAATGAAAAACTGTTTTTT. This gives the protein CATRKGRANEKLFF.

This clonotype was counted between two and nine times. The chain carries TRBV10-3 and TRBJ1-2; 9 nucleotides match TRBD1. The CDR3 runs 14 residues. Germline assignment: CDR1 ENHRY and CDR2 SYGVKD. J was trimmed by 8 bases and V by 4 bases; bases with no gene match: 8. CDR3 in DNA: TGTGCCATCAGTGTCGGGGGACAGGGTGAAGGCTACACCTTC. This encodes CAISVGGQGEGYTF.

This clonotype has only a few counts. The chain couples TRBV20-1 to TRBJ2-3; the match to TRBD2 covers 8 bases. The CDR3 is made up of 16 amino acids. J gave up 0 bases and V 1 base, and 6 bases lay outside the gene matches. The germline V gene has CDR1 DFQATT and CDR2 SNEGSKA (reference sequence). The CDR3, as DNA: TGCAGTGCTAGAGTTCGGGGCGGGAGGAGCACAGATACGCAGTATTTT. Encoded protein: CSARVRGGRSTDTQYF.

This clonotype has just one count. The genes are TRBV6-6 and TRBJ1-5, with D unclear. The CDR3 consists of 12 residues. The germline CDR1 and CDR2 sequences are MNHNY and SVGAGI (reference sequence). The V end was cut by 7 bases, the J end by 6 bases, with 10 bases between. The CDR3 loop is CASKTSGQPQHF. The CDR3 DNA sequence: TGTGCCAGCAAAACCTCCGGTCAGCCCCAGCATTTT.

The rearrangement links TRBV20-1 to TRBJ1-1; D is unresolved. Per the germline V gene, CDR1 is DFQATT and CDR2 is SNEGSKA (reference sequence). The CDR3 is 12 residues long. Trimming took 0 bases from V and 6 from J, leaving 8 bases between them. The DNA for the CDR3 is TGCAGTGCTAGAGATCCCGGACCTGAAGCTTTCTTT. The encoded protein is CSARDPGPEAFF.

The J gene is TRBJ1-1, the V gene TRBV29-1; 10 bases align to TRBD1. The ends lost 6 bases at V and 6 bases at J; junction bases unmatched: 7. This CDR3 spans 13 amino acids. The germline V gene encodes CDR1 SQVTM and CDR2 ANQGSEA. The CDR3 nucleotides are TGCAGCGTGGCTCGGACAGGGGGACCTGAAGCTTTCTTT. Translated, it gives CSVARTGGPEAFF.